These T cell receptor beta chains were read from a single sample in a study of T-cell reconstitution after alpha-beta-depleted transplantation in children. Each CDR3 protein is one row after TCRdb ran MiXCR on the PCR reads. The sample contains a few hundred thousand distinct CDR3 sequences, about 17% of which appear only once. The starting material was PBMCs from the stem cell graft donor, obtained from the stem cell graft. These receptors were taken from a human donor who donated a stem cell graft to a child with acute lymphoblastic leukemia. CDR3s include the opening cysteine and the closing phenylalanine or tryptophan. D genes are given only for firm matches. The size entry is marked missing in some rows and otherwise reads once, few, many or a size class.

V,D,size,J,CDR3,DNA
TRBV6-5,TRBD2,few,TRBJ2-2,CASSYEAGAANTGELFF,TGTGCCAGCAGTTACGAAGCGGGGGCCGCCAACACCGGGGAGCTGTTTTTT
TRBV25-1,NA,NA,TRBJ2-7,CASSEYGTGTYEQYF,TGTGCCAGCAGTGAATATGGGACGGGCACCTACGAGCAGTACTTC
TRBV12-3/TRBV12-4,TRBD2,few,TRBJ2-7,CASSYEAYSAGESYEQYF,TGTGCCAGCAGTTACGAAGCCTACTCAGCGGGAGAGTCCTACGAGCAGTACTTC
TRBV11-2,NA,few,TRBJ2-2,CASSSLGLLITTGELFF,TGTGCCAGCAGCTCCCTCGGACTTCTTATAACGACCGGGGAGCTGTTTTTT
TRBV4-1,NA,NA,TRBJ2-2,CASSRDWNTAELFF,TGCGCCAGCAGCCGGGACTGGAACACCGCGGAGCTGTTTTTT
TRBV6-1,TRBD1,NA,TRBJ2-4,CASSRQGNGVIQYF,TGTGCCAGCAGCCGACAGGGGAACGGGGTCATTCAGTACTTC
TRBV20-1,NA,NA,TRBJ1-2,CSAIGQLYGYTF,TGCAGTGCTATCGGACAGCTCTATGGCTACACCTTC
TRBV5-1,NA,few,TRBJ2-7,CASSLVLNYEQYF,TGCGCCAGCAGCTTGGTGCTTAACTACGAGCAGTACTTC
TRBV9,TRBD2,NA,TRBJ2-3,CASSVDGTSGITDTQYF,TGTGCCAGCAGCGTAGATGGGACTAGCGGGATCACAGATACGCAGTATTTT
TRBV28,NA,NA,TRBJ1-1,CASSLYSLNTEAFF,TGTGCCAGCAGTTTATATTCCTTGAACACTGAAGCTTTCTTT
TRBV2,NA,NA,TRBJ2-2,CASTSTGWMSGELFF,TGTGCCAGCACTTCCACAGGGTGGATGTCCGGGGAGCTGTTTTTT
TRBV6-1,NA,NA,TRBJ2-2,CAPPGELFF,TGTGCCCCTCCCGGGGAGCTGTTTTTT
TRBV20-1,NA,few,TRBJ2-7,CSARGGQYEQYF,TGCAGTGCTAGGGGTGGCCAATACGAGCAGTACTTC
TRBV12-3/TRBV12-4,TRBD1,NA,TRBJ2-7,CASSRERKTGVGDEQYF,TGTGCCAGCAGCCGAGAACGAAAGACAGGGGTAGGCGACGAGCAGTACTTC
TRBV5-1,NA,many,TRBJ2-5,CASSAERTEKWETQYF,TGCGCCAGCAGCGCGGAGAGGACAGAAAAGTGGGAGACCCAGTACTTC
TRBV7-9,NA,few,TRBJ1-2,CASSLALTGSLGYTF,TGTGCCAGCAGCTTAGCGCTCACAGGGAGCCTCGGCTACACCTTC
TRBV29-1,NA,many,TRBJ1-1,CSAQGHPPEAFF,TGCAGCGCCCAAGGGCATCCCCCTGAAGCTTTCTTT
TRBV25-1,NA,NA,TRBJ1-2,CASSESWGYYGYTF,TGTGCCAGCAGTGAATCGTGGGGCTACTATGGCTACACCTTC
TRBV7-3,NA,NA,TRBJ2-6,CASSLLGGVLTF,TGTGCCAGCAGCTTACTGGGCGGCGTCCTGACTTTC
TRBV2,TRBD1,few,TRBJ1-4,CASTLTGTGYGTNEKLFF,TGTGCCAGCACCTTAACCGGGACAGGATACGGGACTAATGAAAAACTGTTTTTT
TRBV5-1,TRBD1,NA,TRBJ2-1,CASSGGQVGIEREQFF,TGCGCCAGCAGCGGAGGACAGGTCGGGATTGAAAGGGAGCAGTTCTTC
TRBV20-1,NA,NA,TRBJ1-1,CSARADPEQGNTEAFF,TGCAGTGCTAGAGCGGACCCGGAGCAGGGGAACACTGAAGCTTTCTTT
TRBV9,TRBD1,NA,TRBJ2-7,CASSADGTESDEQYF,TGTGCCAGCAGCGCAGACGGGACAGAGTCTGACGAGCAGTACTTC
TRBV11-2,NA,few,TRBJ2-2,CASSFMNTGELFF,TGTGCCAGCAGCTTCATGAACACCGGGGAGCTGTTTTTT
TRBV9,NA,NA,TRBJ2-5,CASSPGPGTQYF,TGTGCCAGCAGCCCCGGACCCGGGACCCAGTACTTC
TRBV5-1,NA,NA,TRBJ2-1,CASSLGGIRFF,TGCGCCAGCAGCTTGGGCGGGATTCGGTTCTTC
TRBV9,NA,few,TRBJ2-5,CASSPDVKETQYF,TGTGCCAGCAGCCCGGACGTCAAAGAGACCCAGTACTTC
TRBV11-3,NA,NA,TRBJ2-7,CASSLRPGVSYEQYF,TGTGCCAGCAGCTTAAGGCCCGGGGTCTCCTACGAGCAGTACTTC
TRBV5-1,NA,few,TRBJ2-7,CASSSAQLYEQYF,TGCGCCAGCAGCTCGGCCCAGCTATACGAGCAGTACTTC
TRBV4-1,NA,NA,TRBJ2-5,CASSQDSGTQETQYF,TGCGCCAGCAGCCAAGATTCAGGGACCCAAGAGACCCAGTACTTC
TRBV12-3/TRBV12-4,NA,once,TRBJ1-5,CASSAIRSSNQPQHF,TGTGCCAGCAGCGCAATTAGATCTAGCAATCAGCCCCAGCATTTT
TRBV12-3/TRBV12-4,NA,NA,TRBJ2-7,CASSFKGVDEQYF,TGTGCCAGCAGTTTTAAGGGGGTTGACGAGCAGTACTTC
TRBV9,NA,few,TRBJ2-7,CASSVGGTHEQYF,TGTGCCAGCAGCGTAGGCGGGACCCACGAGCAGTACTTC
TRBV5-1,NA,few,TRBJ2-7,CASSLDFRAFSYEQYF,TGCGCCAGCAGCCTGGACTTCAGGGCCTTCTCCTACGAGCAGTACTTC
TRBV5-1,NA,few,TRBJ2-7,CASSERNTYEQYF,TGCGCCAGCAGTGAGCGGAATACCTACGAGCAGTACTTC
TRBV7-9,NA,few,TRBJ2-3,CASSTTDRTDTQYF,TGTGCCAGCAGCACAACGGACCGCACAGATACGCAGTATTTT
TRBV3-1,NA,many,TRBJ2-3,CASSQDTDTQYF,TGTGCCAGCAGCCAAGACACAGATACGCAGTATTTT
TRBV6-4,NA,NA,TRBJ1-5,CASGTPESNQPQHF,TGTGCCAGCGGGACACCCGAAAGCAATCAGCCCCAGCATTTT
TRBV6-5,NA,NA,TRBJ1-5,CASSYSQGSNQPQHF,TGTGCCAGCAGTTACTCTCAGGGGAGCAATCAGCCCCAGCATTTT
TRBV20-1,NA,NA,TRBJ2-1,CSARDPPDQQFF,TGCAGTGCTAGAGATCCACCCGACCAACAGTTCTTC
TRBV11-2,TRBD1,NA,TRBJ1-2,CASSLDIAGGYYGYTF,TGTGCCAGCAGCTTAGATATTGCAGGGGGCTACTATGGCTACACCTTC
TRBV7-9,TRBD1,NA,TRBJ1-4,CASSTGEATNEKLFF,TGTGCCAGCAGCACAGGGGAAGCAACTAATGAAAAACTGTTTTTT
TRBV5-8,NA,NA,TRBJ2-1,CASSFYVSAYNEQFF,TGTGCCAGCAGCTTTTACGTTAGTGCCTACAATGAGCAGTTCTTC
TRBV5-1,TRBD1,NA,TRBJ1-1,CASGDSMNTEAFF,TGCGCCAGCGGGGACAGCATGAACACTGAAGCTTTCTTT